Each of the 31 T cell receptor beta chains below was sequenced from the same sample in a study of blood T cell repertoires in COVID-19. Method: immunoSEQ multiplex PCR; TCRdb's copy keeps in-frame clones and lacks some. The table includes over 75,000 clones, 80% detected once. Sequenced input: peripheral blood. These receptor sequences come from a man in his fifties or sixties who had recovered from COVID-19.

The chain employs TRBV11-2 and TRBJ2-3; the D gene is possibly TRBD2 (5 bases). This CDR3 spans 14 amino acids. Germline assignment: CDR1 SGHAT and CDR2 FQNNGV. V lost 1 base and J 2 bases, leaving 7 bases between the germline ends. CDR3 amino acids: CASSLALATDTQYF. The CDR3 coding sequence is TGTGCCAGCAGCTTAGCCCTAGCCACAGATACGCAGTATTTT.

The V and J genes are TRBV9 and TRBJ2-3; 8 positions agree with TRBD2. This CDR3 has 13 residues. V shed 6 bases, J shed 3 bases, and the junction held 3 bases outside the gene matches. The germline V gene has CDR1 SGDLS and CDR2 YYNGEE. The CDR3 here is CASNSGSTDTQYF. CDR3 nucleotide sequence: TGTGCCAGCAACAGCGGGAGTACAGATACGCAGTATTTT. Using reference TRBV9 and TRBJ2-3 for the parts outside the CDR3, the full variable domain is DSGVTQTPKHLITATGQRVTLRCSPRSGDLSVYWYQQSLDQGLQFLIQYYNGEERAKGNILERFSAQQFPDLHSELNLSSLELGDSALYFCASNSGSTDTQYFGPGTRLTVL.

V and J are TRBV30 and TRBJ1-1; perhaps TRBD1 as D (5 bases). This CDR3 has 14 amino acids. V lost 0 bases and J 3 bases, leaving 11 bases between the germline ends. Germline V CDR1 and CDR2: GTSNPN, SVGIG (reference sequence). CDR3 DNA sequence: TGTGCCTGGAGTGTAGGGGAATGGCACACTGAAGCTTTCTTT. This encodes CAWSVGEWHTEAFF.

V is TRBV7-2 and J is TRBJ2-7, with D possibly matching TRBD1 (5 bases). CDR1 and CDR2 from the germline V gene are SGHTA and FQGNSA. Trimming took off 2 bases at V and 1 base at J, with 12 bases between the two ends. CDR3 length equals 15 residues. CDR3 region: CASSLTGFGSYEQYF. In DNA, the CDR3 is TGTGCCAGCAGCTTAACAGGATTCGGGTCCTACGAGCAGTACTTC. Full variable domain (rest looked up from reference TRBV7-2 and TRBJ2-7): GAGVSQSPSNKVTEKGKDVELRCDPISGHTALYWYRQSLGQGLEFLIYFQGNSAPDKSGLPSDRFSAERTGGSVSTLTIQRTQQEDSAVYLCASSLTGFGSYEQYFGPGTRLTVT.

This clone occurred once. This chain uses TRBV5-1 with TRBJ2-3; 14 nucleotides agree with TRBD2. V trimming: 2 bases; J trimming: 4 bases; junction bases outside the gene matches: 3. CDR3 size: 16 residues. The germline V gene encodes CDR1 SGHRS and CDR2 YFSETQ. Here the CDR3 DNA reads TGCGCCAGCAGCTTAGGGACTAGCGGGAGATCAGATACGCAGTATTTT. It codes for CASSLGTSGRSDTQYF.

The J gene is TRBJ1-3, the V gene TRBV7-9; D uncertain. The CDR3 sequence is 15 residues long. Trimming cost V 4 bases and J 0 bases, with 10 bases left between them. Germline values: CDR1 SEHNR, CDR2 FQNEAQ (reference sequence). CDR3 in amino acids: CASSSGLNSGNTIYF. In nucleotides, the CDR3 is TGTGCCAGCAGCTCCGGACTGAACTCTGGAAACACCATATATTTT.

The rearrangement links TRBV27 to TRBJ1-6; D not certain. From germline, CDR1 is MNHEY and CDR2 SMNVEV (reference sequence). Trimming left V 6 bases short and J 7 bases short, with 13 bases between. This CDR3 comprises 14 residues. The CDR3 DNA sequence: TGTGCCAGCAGCCAGGTCGTCGGAAATTCACCCCTCCACTTT. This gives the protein CASSQVVGNSPLHF.

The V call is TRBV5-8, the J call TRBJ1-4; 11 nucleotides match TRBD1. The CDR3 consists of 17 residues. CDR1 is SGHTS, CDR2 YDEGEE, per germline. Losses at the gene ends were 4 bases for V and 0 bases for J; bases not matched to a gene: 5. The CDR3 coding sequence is TGTGCCAGCAGCGCCGGGACAGGGGGAGCAACTAATGAAAAACTGTTTTTT. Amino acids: CASSAGTGGATNEKLFF. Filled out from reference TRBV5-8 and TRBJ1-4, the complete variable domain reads EAGVTQSPTHLIKTRGQQATLRCSPISGHTSVYWYQQALGLGLQFLLWYDEGEERNRGNFPPRFSGRQFPNYSSELNVNALELEDSALYLCASSAGTGGATNEKLFFGSGTQLSVL.

The CDR3 protein is CASSRDSELFF. In DNA, the CDR3 is TGTGCCAGCTCACGGGACTCGGAGCTGTTTTTT. The V gene is TRBV18, the J gene TRBJ2-2; possibly TRBD2 for D (6 bases). Germline V lookup: CDR1 KGHSH, CDR2 LQKENI. This CDR3 comprises 11 residues. V shed 4 bases and J shed 10 bases, with 7 bases lying between them.

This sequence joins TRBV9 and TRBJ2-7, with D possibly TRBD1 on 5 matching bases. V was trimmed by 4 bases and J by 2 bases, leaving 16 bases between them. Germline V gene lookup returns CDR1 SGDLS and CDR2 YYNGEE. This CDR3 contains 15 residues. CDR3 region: CASSPKAGKTYEQYF. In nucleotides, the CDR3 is TGTGCCAGCAGCCCTAAGGCAGGGAAAACCTACGAGCAGTACTTC. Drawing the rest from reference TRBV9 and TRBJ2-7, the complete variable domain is DSGVTQTPKHLITATGQRVTLRCSPRSGDLSVYWYQQSLDQGLQFLIQYYNGEERAKGNILERFSAQQFPDLHSELNLSSLELGDSALYFCASSPKAGKTYEQYFGPGTRLTVT.

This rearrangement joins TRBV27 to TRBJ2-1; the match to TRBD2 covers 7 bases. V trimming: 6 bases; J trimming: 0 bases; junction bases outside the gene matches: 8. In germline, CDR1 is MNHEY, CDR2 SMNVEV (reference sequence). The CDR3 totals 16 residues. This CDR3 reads CASSRVGGSSYNEQFF. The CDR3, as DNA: TGTGCCAGCAGCCGGGTCGGGGGGAGCTCCTACAATGAGCAGTTCTTC.

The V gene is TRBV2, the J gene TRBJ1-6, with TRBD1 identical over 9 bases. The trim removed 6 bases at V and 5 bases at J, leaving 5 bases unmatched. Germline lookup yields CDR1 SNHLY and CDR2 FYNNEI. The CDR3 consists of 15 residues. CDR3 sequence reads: CASSGQGPDNSPLHF. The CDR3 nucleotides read TGTGCCAGCAGCGGACAGGGGCCCGATAATTCACCCCTCCACTTT.

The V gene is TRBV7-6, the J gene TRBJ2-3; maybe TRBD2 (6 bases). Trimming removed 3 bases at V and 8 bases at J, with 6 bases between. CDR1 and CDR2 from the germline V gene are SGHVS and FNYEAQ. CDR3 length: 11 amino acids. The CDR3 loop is CASSFGGTQYF. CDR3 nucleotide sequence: TGTGCCAGCAGCTTCGGGGGTACGCAGTATTTT.

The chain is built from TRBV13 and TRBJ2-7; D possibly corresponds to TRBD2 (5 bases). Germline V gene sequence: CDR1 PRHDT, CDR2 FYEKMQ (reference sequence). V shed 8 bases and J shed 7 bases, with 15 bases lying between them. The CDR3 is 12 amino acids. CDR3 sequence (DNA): TGTGCCAGCGAAACTCCAAGCGGAGAGCAGTACTTC. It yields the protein CASETPSGEQYF.

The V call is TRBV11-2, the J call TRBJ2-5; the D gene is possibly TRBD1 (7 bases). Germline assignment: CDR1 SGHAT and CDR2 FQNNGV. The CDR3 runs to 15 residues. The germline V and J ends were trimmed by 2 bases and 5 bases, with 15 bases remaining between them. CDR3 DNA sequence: TGTGCCAGCAGCTTATCCGAGGGGGCGGGGGAGACCCAGTACTTC. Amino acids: CASSLSEGAGETQYF.

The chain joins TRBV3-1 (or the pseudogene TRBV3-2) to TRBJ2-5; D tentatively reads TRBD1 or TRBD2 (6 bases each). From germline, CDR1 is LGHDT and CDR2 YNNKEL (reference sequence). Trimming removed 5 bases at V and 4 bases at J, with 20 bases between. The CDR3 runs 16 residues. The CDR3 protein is CASSKGGIAAPETQYF. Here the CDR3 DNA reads TGTGCCAGCAGCAAAGGGGGGATAGCGGCCCCAGAGACCCAGTACTTC.

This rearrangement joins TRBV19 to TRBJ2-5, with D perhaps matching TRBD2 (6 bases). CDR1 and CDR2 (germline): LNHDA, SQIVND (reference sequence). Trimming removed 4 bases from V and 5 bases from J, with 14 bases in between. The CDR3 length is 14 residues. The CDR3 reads CASSTFLARETQYF. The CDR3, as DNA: TGTGCCAGTAGTACTTTTCTAGCGCGGGAGACCCAGTACTTC.

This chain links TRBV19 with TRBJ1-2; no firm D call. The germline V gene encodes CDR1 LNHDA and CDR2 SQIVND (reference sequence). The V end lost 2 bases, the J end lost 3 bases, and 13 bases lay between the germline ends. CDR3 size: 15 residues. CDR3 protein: CASSIYAAGDYGYTF. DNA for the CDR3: TGTGCCAGTAGTATATATGCGGCCGGGGACTATGGCTACACCTTC.

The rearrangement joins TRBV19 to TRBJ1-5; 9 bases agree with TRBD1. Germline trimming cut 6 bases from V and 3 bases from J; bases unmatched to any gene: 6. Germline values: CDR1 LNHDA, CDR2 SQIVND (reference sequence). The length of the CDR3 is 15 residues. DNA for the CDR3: TGTGCCAGTAGGGGGGGACAGGGCGTCAATCAGCCCCAGCATTTT. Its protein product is CASRGGQGVNQPQHF.

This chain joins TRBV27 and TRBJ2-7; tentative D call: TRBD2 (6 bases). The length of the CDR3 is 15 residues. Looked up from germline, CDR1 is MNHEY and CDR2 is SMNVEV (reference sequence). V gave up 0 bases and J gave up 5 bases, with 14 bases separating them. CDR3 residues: CASSLSGREAHEQYF. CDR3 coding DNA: TGTGCCAGCAGTTTATCGGGCAGGGAGGCCCACGAGCAGTACTTC.

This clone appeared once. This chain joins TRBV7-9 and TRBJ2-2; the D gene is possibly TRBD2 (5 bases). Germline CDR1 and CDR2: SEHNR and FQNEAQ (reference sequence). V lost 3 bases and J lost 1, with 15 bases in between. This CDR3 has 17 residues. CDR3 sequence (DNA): TGTGCCAGCAGCTTCCCTTTGGGAGCGGTGAACACCGGGGAGCTGTTTTTT. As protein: CASSFPLGAVNTGELFF. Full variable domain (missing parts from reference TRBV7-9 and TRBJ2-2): DTGVSQNPRHKITKRGQNVTFRCDPISEHNRLYWYRQTLGQGPEFLTYFQNEAQLEKSRLLSDRFSAERPKGSFSTLEIQRTEQGDSAMYLCASSFPLGAVNTGELFFGEGSRLTVL.

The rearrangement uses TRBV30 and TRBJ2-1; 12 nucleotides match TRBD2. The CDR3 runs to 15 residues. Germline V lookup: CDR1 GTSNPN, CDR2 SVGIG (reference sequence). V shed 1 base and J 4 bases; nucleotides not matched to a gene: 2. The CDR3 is CAWSALAGGYNEQFF. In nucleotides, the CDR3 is TGTGCCTGGAGTGCCCTAGCGGGGGGGTACAATGAGCAGTTCTTC.

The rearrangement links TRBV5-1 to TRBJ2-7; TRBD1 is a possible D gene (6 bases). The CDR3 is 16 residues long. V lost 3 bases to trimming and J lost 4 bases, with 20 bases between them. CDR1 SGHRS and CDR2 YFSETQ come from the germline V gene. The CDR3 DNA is TGCGCCAGCAGCTCGAGGACCTCAGGGGATAATTACGAGCAGTACTTC. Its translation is CASSSRTSGDNYEQYF.

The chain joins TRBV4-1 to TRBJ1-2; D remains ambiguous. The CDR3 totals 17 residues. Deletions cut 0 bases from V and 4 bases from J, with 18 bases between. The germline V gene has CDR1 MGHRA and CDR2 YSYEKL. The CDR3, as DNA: TGCGCCAGCAGCCAAGAGGCTTCGACGAGACACGTCTATGGCTACACCTTC. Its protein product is CASSQEASTRHVYGYTF.

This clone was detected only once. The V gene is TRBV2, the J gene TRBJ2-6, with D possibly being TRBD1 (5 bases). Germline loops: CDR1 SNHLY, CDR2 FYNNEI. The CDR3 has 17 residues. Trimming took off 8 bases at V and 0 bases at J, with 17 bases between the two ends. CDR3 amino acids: CASPPRTIYSGANVLTF. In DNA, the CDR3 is TGTGCCAGCCCCCCCAGGACAATATACTCTGGGGCCAACGTCCTGACTTTC.

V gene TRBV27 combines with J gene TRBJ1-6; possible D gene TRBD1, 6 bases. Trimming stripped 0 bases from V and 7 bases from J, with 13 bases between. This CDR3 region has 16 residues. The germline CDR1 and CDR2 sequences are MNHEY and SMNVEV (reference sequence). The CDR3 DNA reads TGTGCCAGCAGTTTATCCACAGGGAAGGTGAATTCACCCCTCCACTTT. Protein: CASSLSTGKVNSPLHF.

CDR3 bases: TGTGCCAGCGAGCTTCGGACTAGCGGCAATGAGCAGTTCTTC. Protein: CASELRTSGNEQFF. This chain links TRBV2 with TRBJ2-1; 10 bases match TRBD2. Germline V gene lookup returns CDR1 SNHLY and CDR2 FYNNEI. The CDR3 extends over 14 amino acids. V shed 8 bases and J 6 bases; nucleotides not matched to a gene: 7. Supplemented by reference TRBV2 and TRBJ2-1, the full variable domain reads EPEVTQTPSHQVTQMGQEVILRCVPISNHLYFYWYRQILGQKVEFLVSFYNNEISEKSEIFDDQFSVERPDGSNFTLKIRSTKLEDSAMYFCASELRTSGNEQFFGPGTRLTVL.

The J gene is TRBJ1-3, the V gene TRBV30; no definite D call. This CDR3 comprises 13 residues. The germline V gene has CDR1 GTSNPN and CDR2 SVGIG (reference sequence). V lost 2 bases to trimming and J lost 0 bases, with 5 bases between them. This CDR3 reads CAWSRSSGNTIYF. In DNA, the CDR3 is TGTGCCTGGAGTCGCAGCTCTGGAAACACCATATATTTT.

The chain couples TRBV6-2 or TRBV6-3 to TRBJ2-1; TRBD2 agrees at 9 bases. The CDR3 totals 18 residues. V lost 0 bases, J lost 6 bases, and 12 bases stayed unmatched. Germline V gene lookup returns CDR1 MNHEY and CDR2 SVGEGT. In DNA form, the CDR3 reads TGTGCCAGCAGTTACTCGGGAGGAATAGCGGGAGTAGCCAATGAGCAGTTCTTC. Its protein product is CASSYSGGIAGVANEQFF.

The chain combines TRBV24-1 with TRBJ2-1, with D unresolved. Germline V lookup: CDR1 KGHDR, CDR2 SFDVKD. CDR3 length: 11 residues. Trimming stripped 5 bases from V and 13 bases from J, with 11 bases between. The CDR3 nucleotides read TGTGCCACCAGTGCCGGGTATACCCAGTTCTTC. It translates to CATSAGYTQFF.

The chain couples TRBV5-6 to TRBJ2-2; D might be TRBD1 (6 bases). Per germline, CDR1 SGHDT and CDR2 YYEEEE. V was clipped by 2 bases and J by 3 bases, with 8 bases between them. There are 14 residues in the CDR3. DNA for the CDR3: TGTGCCAGCAGCTTCGGACAGTACACCGGGGAGCTGTTTTTT. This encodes CASSFGQYTGELFF.